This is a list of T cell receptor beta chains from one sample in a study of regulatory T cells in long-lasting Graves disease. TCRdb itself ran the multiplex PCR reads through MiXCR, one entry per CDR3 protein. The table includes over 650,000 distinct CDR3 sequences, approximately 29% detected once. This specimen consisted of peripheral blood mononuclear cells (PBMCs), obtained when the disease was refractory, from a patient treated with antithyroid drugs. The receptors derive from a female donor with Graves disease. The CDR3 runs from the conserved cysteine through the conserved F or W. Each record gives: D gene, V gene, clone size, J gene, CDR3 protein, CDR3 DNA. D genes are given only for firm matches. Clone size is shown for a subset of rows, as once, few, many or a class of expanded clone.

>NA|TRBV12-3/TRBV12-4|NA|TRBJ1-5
CASSSSGDQPQHF
TGTGCCAGCAGTTCCTCGGGGGATCAGCCCCAGCATTTT
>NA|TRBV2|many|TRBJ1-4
CASSDGKGTNEKLFF
TGTGCCAGCAGTGACGGAAAAGGGACTAATGAAAAACTGTTTTTT
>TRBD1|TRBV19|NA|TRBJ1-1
CASSRQGWNTEAFF
TGTGCCAGTAGTAGACAGGGTTGGAACACTGAAGCTTTCTTT
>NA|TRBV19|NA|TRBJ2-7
CASSISGGSNYEQYF
TGTGCCAGTAGTATATCCGGAGGGAGCAACTACGAGCAGTACTTC
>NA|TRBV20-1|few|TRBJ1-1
CSARPTAAIEAFF
TGCAGTGCCAGGCCGACAGCGGCGATTGAAGCTTTCTTT
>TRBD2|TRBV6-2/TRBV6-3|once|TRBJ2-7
CASSYDGGYEQYF
TGTGCCAGCAGCTACGACGGGGGGTACGAGCAGTACTTC
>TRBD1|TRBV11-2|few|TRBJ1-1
CASSLVGTGGSIEAFF
TGTGCCAGCAGCTTAGTGGGGACAGGGGGTTCTATTGAAGCTTTCTTT
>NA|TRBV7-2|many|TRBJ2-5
CASSASPSTGETQYF
TGTGCCAGCAGCGCTAGTCCCTCGACGGGGGAGACCCAGTACTTC
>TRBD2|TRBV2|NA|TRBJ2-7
CASSEGLPTYEQYF
TGTGCCAGCAGTGAGGGACTACCCACCTACGAGCAGTACTTC
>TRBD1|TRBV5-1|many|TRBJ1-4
CASSFSSGTGDEKLFF
TGTGCCAGCAGCTTCTCGTCCGGGACAGGGGATGAAAAACTGTTTTTT
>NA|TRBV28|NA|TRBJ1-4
CASSMYLGKTNEKLFF
TGTGCCAGCTCAATGTACTTAGGGAAGACTAATGAAAAACTGTTTTTT
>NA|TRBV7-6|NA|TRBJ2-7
CASSLVPGQDYEQYF
TGTGCCAGCAGCTTAGTTCCAGGGCAGGACTACGAGCAGTACTTC
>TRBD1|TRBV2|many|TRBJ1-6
CASITGDGSPLHF
TGTGCCAGCATTACAGGGGATGGGTCACCCCTCCACTTT
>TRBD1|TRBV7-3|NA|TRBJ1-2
CASSLEQQGLGTF
TGTGCCAGCAGCTTAGAACAACAGGGGTTGGGCACCTTC
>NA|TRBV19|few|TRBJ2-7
CASSMSHPYDQYF
TGTGCCAGTAGTATGTCACACCCCTACGACCAGTACTTC
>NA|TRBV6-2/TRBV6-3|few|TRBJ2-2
CASSEWAGELFF
TGTGCCAGCAGTGAGTGGGCCGGGGAGCTGTTTTTT
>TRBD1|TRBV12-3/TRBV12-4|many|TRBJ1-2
CASSHRTGPAGYTF
TGTGCCAGCAGTCACAGGACAGGACCAGCCGGCTACACCTTC
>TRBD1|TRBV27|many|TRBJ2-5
CASSPEARGPSYQETQYF
TGTGCCAGCAGTCCAGAGGCCAGGGGGCCTTCGTACCAAGAGACCCAGTACTTC
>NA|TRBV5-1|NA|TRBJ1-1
CASSSSQGGLTEAFF
TGCGCCAGCAGCTCCTCACAGGGAGGTTTGACTGAAGCTTTCTTT
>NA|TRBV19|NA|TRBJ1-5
CASARGNQPQHF
TGTGCCAGTGCCCGCGGCAATCAGCCCCAGCATTTT
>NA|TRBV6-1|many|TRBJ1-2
CASSTRDYGYTF
TGTGCCAGCAGCACTAGGGACTATGGCTACACCTTC
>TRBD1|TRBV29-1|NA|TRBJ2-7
CSVEPSGQPYEQYF
TGCAGCGTTGAACCCTCGGGACAGCCCTACGAGCAGTACTTC
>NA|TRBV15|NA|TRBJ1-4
CATRGGVSNEKLFF
TGTGCCACCAGAGGAGGGGTGTCTAATGAAAAACTGTTTTTT
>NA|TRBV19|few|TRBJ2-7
CASSIESGSTYEQYF
TGTGCCAGTAGTATAGAAAGCGGGTCGACCTACGAGCAGTACTTC
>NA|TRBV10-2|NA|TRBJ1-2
CASSESRSNYGYTF
TGCGCCAGCAGTGAGTCCCGTTCTAACTATGGCTACACCTTC
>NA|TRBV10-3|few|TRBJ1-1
CAIRDRMNTEAFF
TGTGCCATCAGGGACAGAATGAACACTGAAGCTTTCTTT
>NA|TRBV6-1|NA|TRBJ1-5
CASSDGGLLSNQPQHF
TGTGCCAGCAGTGACGGGGGACTTCTTAGCAATCAGCCCCAGCATTTT